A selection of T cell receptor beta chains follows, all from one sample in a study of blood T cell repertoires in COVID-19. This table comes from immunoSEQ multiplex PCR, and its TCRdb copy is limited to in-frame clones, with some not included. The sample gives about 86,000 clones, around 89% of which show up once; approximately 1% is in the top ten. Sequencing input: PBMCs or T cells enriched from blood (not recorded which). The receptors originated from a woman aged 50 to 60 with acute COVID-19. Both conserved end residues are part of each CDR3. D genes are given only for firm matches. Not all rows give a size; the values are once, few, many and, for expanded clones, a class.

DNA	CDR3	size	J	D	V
TGTGCCAGCAAATCGGGGGATAATTCACCCCTCCACTTT	CASKSGDNSPLHF	NA	TRBJ1-6	NA	TRBV27
TGTGCGATGCAGGGGAAAAATGGTTTAGTTACGCAGTATTTT	CAMQGKNGLVTQYF	NA	TRBJ2-3	NA	TRBV30
TGTGCCTGGAGCGCTAACTATGGCTACACCTTC	CAWSANYGYTF	NA	TRBJ1-2	NA	TRBV30
TGCGCCAGCAGAGAGGGGGCCGCCTCCTCCTACGAGCAGTACTTC	CASREGAASSYEQYF	few	TRBJ2-7	TRBD1	TRBV5-1
TGTGCCCAGGCTAGCGGGAACTACAATGAGCAGTTCTTC	CAQASGNYNEQFF	NA	TRBJ2-1	TRBD2	TRBV30
TGTGCCAGCAGCCAAAACGCGGGGGGAGGCACTGAAGCTTTCTTT	CASSQNAGGGTEAFF	NA	TRBJ1-1	NA	TRBV14
TGTGCCAGCAGTTGGGGGGACACTGAAGCTTTCTTT	CASSWGDTEAFF	NA	TRBJ1-1	NA	TRBV7-8
TGTGCCAGCTCACCTGGGCAGGGTGTAGGTCAGCCCCAGCATTTT	CASSPGQGVGQPQHF	once	TRBJ1-5	NA	TRBV18
TGTGCCAGCTCACCACCGCCGGGAAATAATGAAAAACTGTTTTTT	CASSPPPGNNEKLFF	NA	TRBJ1-4	NA	TRBV18
TGTGCTAGTGGTCCCACTAGAGGACAGGGCGTCGGCGAGCAGTACTTC	CASGPTRGQGVGEQYF	NA	TRBJ2-7	TRBD1	TRBV12-5
TGTGCTAGTGGTTTGGGACTAGCCAGCACAGATACGCAGTATTTT	CASGLGLASTDTQYF	NA	TRBJ2-3	TRBD2	TRBV12-5
TGTGCCAGCAGCGTAGGGCTCCTCCGGGACACGGGGTTAGGGAAAAACATTCAGTACTTC	CASSVGLLRDTGLGKNIQYF	NA	TRBJ2-4	NA	TRBV9
TGTGCCAGCAGCGAAAGGACAGGGATTGGCTACACCTTC	CASSERTGIGYTF	NA	TRBJ1-2	NA	TRBV21-1
TGTGCCAGCAGCTCGACAGGGATTCGGGAAAAACTGTTTTTT	CASSSTGIREKLFF	NA	TRBJ1-4	TRBD1	TRBV7-2
TGCGCCAGCAGCTTGGTTGAATGGGACACTGGCCGATCCTACGAGCAGTACTTC	CASSLVEWDTGRSYEQYF	NA	TRBJ2-7	NA	TRBV5-1
TGTGCCAGCAGCTTAGATCGGAACAGGGATACTGAAGCTTTCTTT	CASSLDRNRDTEAFF	NA	TRBJ1-1	NA	TRBV7-3
TGTGCCAGCAGCTTAGAGGCAGGGGACACGCAGTATTTT	CASSLEAGDTQYF	NA	TRBJ2-3	NA	TRBV11-3
TGTGCCAGCAGTTGGGACAGGGGGGACGAGCAGTACTTC	CASSWDRGDEQYF	NA	TRBJ2-7	TRBD1	TRBV27
TGCAGCGTTGGACAGCGGGAGTCCTATGGCTACACCTTC	CSVGQRESYGYTF	NA	TRBJ1-2	NA	TRBV29-1
TGTGCCACCAGTGATAATAGCAGAACCACCTACAATGAGCAGTTCTTC	CATSDNSRTTYNEQFF	NA	TRBJ2-1	NA	TRBV24-1
TGCGCCAGCAGTCAACGTCGGACTAGCGGACTCAATGAGCAGTTCTTC	CASSQRRTSGLNEQFF	few	TRBJ2-1	TRBD2	TRBV4-1
TGTGCTAGTGGTTTGGTAGGTGGCGGGTTCTCCTACGAGCAGTACTTC	CASGLVGGGFSYEQYF	NA	TRBJ2-7	NA	TRBV12-5
TGTGCCAGCAGCTTGGGGGCAGGTAGCAATCAGCCCCAGCATTTT	CASSLGAGSNQPQHF	NA	TRBJ1-5	NA	TRBV5-5
TGTGCGAGCGGGCGAAGCGGAAACAATGAGCAGTTCTTC	CASGRSGNNEQFF	NA	TRBJ2-1	NA	TRBV5-8
TGTGCCAGCAGTTTTCAGGGATCCGGGGAGCTGTTTTTT	CASSFQGSGELFF	once	TRBJ2-2	NA	TRBV12-3/TRBV12-4
TGTGCCAGCAGCCTCACGGCGGGAGCCCACACCGGGGAGCTGTTTTTT	CASSLTAGAHTGELFF	NA	TRBJ2-2	TRBD2	TRBV9
TGTGCCAGCAGCTTAGGGCAGGGGGGTCAGCCCCAGCATTTT	CASSLGQGGQPQHF	few	TRBJ1-5	TRBD1	TRBV7-9
TGCAGTGCTAGAGGAGATAATGAGCAGTTCTTC	CSARGDNEQFF	NA	TRBJ2-1	NA	TRBV20-1
TGTGCCAGCAGTCCAAGACTAGCGGGAGACCACACAGATACGCAGTATTTT	CASSPRLAGDHTDTQYF	NA	TRBJ2-3	TRBD2	TRBV6-6
TGTGCCTGGAGTGCCCACGGTTCTGGCGGGAACACCATATATTTT	CAWSAHGSGGNTIYF	NA	TRBJ1-3	NA	TRBV30
TGTGCCAGCAGTACAGGGGGGGGTTTTGAGGATACGCAGTATTTT	CASSTGGGFEDTQYF	NA	TRBJ2-3	NA	TRBV6-2/TRBV6-3
TGCGCCAGCAGCCGTTCGGGGACAGTGAACACTGAAGCTTTCTTT	CASSRSGTVNTEAFF	once	TRBJ1-1	TRBD1	TRBV5-1
TGTGCCAGCAGCCCCCAGGATACATGGAACACCGGGGAGCTGTTTTTT	CASSPQDTWNTGELFF	NA	TRBJ2-2	NA	TRBV7-2
TGTGCCAGCAGTGAACCCCTTAACAGGGGGCGCGGGGAGACCCAGTACTTC	CASSEPLNRGRGETQYF	NA	TRBJ2-5	TRBD1	TRBV25-1
TGTGCCAGCAGCCTCGGACAGGGGGTTGAAAAACTGTTTTTT	CASSLGQGVEKLFF	NA	TRBJ1-4	TRBD1	TRBV7-9
TGTGCCAGCAGGGGGGGGCTCAGGAATGAGCAGTTCTTC	CASRGGLRNEQFF	NA	TRBJ2-1	NA	TRBV11-1
TGTGCCAGCAGCTTAACGAGTAGAAACTATGGCTACACCTTC	CASSLTSRNYGYTF	NA	TRBJ1-2	NA	TRBV7-9
TGTGCCAGCAGTGAGGGACAGGGGGCGCAGCCCCAGCATTTT	CASSEGQGAQPQHF	NA	TRBJ1-5	TRBD1	TRBV6-1
TGTGCCAGCAGTTACGCCGCGACAGGGAACACTGAAGCTTTCTTT	CASSYAATGNTEAFF	NA	TRBJ1-1	NA	TRBV6-5
TGTGCCTGGAGCCCCGGACAGGGTGCACATGAAAAACTGTTTTTT	CAWSPGQGAHEKLFF	NA	TRBJ1-4	TRBD1	TRBV30
TGTGCCAGTAAGCAGGGCGACTATGGCTACACCTTC	CASKQGDYGYTF	NA	TRBJ1-2	NA	TRBV19
TGCGCCAGCAGCTCACAGACAGGGGAGAGAAACACCATATATTTT	CASSSQTGERNTIYF	NA	TRBJ1-3	TRBD1	TRBV5-1
TGTGCCAGCAGCCTTCAGCGGGAGCTAGGCAATGAGCAGTTCTTC	CASSLQRELGNEQFF	NA	TRBJ2-1	TRBD2	TRBV4-2
TGTGCCCTAGGGACAGCAATCACAGATACGCAGTATTTT	CALGTAITDTQYF	NA	TRBJ2-3	TRBD1	TRBV10-3
TGTGCCAGCAGCTTAGAAGGCAGGGCAGCTAGCTATGGCTACACCTTC	CASSLEGRAASYGYTF	few	TRBJ1-2	NA	TRBV11-3
TGTGCCTGGAGTGACCGGGGAGGTCAGCCCCAGCATTTT	CAWSDRGGQPQHF	few	TRBJ1-5	NA	TRBV30
TGTGCCAGCAGTGACCCCGGGACAGGGGCTGGCTACACCTTC	CASSDPGTGAGYTF	NA	TRBJ1-2	TRBD1	TRBV6-4
TGTGCTAGTGGCCTCCCCGGACAGGGAATGGAAGGCTACACCTTC	CASGLPGQGMEGYTF	NA	TRBJ1-2	TRBD1	TRBV12-5
TGTGCCAGCAGCAAAGTCCGGACTAGCGGACCCCACACCGGGGAGCTGTTTTTT	CASSKVRTSGPHTGELFF	NA	TRBJ2-2	NA	TRBV21-1
TGCGCCAGCAGCGCCGACAGGGCCTACGAGCAGTACTTC	CASSADRAYEQYF	once	TRBJ2-7	TRBD1	TRBV5-1
TGTGCCAGTAGTATCGTTGGCAGCGGGGAGCTGTTTTTT	CASSIVGSGELFF	NA	TRBJ2-2	NA	TRBV19
TGTGCCAGCAGCCTTGGGGGGTTCAGGTGGCAAGGTGAAGCTTTCTTT	CASSLGGFRWQGEAFF	NA	TRBJ1-1	NA	TRBV7-2
TGTGCCAGCACCGACCCGGGGGGCAATGAAAAACTGTTTTTT	CASTDPGGNEKLFF	once	TRBJ1-4	NA	TRBV2
TGCAGCGTTGAAGCCCCATCCGGGACAGGGGCCTACGAGCAGTACTTC	CSVEAPSGTGAYEQYF	NA	TRBJ2-7	TRBD1	TRBV29-1
TGTGCCAGCAGCCCACAGGGATCCACTGAAGCTTTCTTT	CASSPQGSTEAFF	few	TRBJ1-1	NA	TRBV3-1/TRBV3-2